These T cell receptor beta chains were read from a single sample in a study of T cells after yellow fever vaccination. TCRdb redid the calling of the 5' RACE reads with MiXCR, one entry per CDR3 protein. The data show around 610,000 distinct CDR3 sequences, approximately 13% seen once. The sequencing here drew on PBMCs, taken on the day of the yellow fever booster vaccination. These receptors were obtained from a man aged 25 to 45 who received the YFV17D yellow fever vaccine. Each CDR3 is given with its conserved first and last residue.

V gene: TRBV20-1
CDR3 protein: CSARGADRGYEQYF

V gene: TRBV5-1
CDR3 protein: CASSFRDRGLDTQYF

V gene: TRBV6-2/TRBV6-3
CDR3 protein: CASSPPTVWIIHF

V gene: TRBV29-1
CDR3 protein: CSVERLAGGFTDTQYF

V gene: TRBV6-1
CDR3 protein: CASSPEMGTGELFF

V gene: TRBV6-1
CDR3 protein: CASRAQGGRAAFF

V gene: TRBV6-5
CDR3 protein: CASSYSIDDSNQPQHF

V gene: TRBV29-1
CDR3 protein: CSVLYTYEQYF

V gene: TRBV14
CDR3 protein: CASSQARSSEQFF

V gene: TRBV6-2/TRBV6-3
CDR3 protein: CASTSPSREKLFF

V gene: TRBV5-6
CDR3 protein: CASRQGLDTEAFF

V gene: TRBV7-8
CDR3 protein: CASSARLNEQFF

V gene: TRBV28
CDR3 protein: CASSLGRTYEQYF

V gene: TRBV20-1
CDR3 protein: CCARAIPGTHTDTQYF

V gene: TRBV6-2/TRBV6-3
CDR3 protein: CASSYSNPSVYEQFF

V gene: TRBV6-1
CDR3 protein: CASCRTSLETQYF

V gene: TRBV7-2
CDR3 protein: CASTPAGLAGRSYEQYF

V gene: TRBV6-1
CDR3 protein: CASSHRQNDNNEQFF

V gene: TRBV6-6
CDR3 protein: CACSYENQPQHF

V gene: TRBV24-1
CDR3 protein: CATSDDVAPREQFF

V gene: TRBV20-1
CDR3 protein: CSALGLAGINEQFF

V gene: TRBV5-1
CDR3 protein: CASSYGTSGFRSYNEQFF

V gene: TRBV4-2
CDR3 protein: CASSQGPRQDAYF

V gene: TRBV15
CDR3 protein: CATRRKADNEQFF

V gene: TRBV7-2
CDR3 protein: CASSLRGRRNTGELFF

V gene: TRBV12-3/TRBV12-4
CDR3 protein: CASSLISAEQFF

V gene: TRBV28
CDR3 protein: CASSSRQDRTYNEQFF

V gene: TRBV30
CDR3 protein: CAWSAGLAGAYGETQYF

V gene: TRBV29-1
CDR3 protein: CSVVGRLSNEQFF